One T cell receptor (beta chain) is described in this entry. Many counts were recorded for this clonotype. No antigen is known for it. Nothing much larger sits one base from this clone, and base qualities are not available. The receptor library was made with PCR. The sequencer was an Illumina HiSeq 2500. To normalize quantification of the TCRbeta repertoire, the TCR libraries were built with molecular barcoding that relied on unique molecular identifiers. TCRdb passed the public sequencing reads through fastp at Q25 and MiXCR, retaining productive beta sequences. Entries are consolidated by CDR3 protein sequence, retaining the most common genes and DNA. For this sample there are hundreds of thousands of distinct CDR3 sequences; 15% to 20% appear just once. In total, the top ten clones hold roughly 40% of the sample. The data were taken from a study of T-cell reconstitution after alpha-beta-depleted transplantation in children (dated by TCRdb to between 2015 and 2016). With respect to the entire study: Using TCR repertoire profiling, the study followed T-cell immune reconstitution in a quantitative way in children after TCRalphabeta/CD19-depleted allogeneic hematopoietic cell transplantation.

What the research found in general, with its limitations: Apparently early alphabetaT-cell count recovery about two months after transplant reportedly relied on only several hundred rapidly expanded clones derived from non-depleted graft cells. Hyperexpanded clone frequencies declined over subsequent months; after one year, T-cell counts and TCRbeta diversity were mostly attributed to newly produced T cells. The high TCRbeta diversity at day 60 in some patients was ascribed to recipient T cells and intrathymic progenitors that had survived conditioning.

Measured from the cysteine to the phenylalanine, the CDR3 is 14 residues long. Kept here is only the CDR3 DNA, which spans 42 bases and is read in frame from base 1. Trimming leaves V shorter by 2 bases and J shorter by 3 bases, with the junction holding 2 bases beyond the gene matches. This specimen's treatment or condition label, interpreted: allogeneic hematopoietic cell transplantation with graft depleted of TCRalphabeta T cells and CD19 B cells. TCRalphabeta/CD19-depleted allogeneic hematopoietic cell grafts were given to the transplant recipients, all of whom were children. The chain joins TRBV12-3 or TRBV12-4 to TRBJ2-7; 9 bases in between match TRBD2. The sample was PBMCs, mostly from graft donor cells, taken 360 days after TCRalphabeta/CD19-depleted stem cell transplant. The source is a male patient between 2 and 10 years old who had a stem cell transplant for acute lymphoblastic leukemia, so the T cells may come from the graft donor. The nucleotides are TGTGCCAGCAGTTTAATAGCGGGAGACTACGAGCAGTACTTC. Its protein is CASSLIAGDYEQYF.